What follows describes a single T cell receptor (beta chain). The same CDR3 is also encoded by other DNA sequences in this sample. This entry is derived from a study of immune evolution from preneoplasia to lung adenocarcinoma. The CDR3 sequence is 14 residues long. The germline V gene encodes CDR1 SGHDT and CDR2 YYEEEE. Trimming at V came to 5 bases and at J to 5 bases, leaving 6 bases not matched to a gene. Clones were sequenced by immunoSEQ multiplex PCR, and TCRdb holds only the in-frame ones, with some missing. The repertoire holds about 4,600 clones, roughly 80% seen once, with 9.5% to 10% in the top ten.

This TCR derives from a person aged 60-80 years with lung adenocarcinoma. The sequenced sample was FFPE minimally invasive lung adenocarcinoma tissue. V gene TRBV5-6 combines with J gene TRBJ2-2, with 7 bases that match TRBD1. CDR3 sequence: CASSLVQGTGELFF. In nucleotides, the CDR3 is TGTGCCAGCAGTCTGGTACAGGGGACCGGGGAGCTGTTTTTT.